This TCR beta chain stems from a study of identical twins. General observations from the study: Shared out-of-frame alpha sequences (those common to twins) showed excess low generation probability.

Unique molecular identifiers were present on the cDNA, which also gained a universal primer site by template switching. TCRdb called the 5' RACE reads again in MiXCR, with one record for every CDR3 protein. The table shows hundreds of thousands of distinct CDR3 sequences, with around 5.7% occurring only once. The length of the CDR3 is 13 residues. Germline CDR1 MGHRA, CDR2 YSYEKL. Deletions cut 2 bases from V and 9 bases from J, with 12 bases between. This clonotype was counted a few times. Its antigen remains unidentified. The receptor was derived from a man aged 18-30 years in good health. Sample: naive T cells sorted from blood. V usage is TRBV4-1 and J usage is TRBJ2-3, with D maybe TRBD1 (5 bases). This chain's CDR3 is CASSQSEGATQYF. The CDR3 nucleotides read TGCGCCAGCAGCCAAAGTGAAGGGGCGACGCAGTATTTT.